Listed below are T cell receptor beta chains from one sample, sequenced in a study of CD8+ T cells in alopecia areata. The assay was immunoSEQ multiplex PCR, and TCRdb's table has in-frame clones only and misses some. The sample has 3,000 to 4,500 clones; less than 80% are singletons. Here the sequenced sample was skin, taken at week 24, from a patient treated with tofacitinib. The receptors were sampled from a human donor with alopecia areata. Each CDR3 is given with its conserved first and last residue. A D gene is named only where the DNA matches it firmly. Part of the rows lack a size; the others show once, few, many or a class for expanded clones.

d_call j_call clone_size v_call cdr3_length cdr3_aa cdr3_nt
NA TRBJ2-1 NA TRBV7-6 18 CASSLEHTPGLSYNEQFF TGTGCCAGCAGCTTAGAGCACACCCCGGGACTCTCCTACAATGAGCAGTTCTTC
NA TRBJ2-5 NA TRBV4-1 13 CASSQDEGETQYF TGCGCCAGCAGCCAAGACGAGGGGGAGACCCAGTACTTC
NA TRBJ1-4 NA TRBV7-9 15 CASSLGQARNEKLFF TGTGCCAGCAGCTTAGGACAGGCGAGGAATGAAAAACTGTTTTTT
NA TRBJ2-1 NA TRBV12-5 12 CASGPTTFEQFF TGTGCTAGTGGTCCTACTACGTTTGAGCAGTTCTTC
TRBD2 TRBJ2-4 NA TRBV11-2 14 CASSPGLAGNIQYF TGTGCCAGCAGCCCGGGACTAGCGGGAAACATTCAGTACTTC
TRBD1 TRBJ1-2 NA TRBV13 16 CASSLQQGAVYYGYTF TGTGCCAGCAGCTTACAACAGGGGGCGGTGTACTATGGCTACACCTTC
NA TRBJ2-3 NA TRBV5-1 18 CASSLGSGRGRSTDTQYF TGCGCCAGCAGCTTGGGGAGTGGACGGGGGAGAAGCACAGATACGCAGTATTTT
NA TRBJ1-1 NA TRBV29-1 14 CSVGGSVGGTEAFF TGCAGCGTTGGGGGATCGGTGGGGGGCACTGAAGCTTTCTTT
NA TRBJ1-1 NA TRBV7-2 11 CASSQGIRAFF TGTGCCAGCAGCCAGGGTATTCGGGCTTTCTTT
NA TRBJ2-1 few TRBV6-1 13 CASRPGILWEQFF TGTGCCAGCAGACCCGGGATCCTGTGGGAGCAGTTCTTC
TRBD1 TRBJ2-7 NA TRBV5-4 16 CASSEHAPGQGYEQYF TGTGCCAGCAGCGAGCACGCGCCGGGACAGGGCTACGAGCAGTACTTC
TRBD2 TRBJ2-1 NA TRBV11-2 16 CASSSVAGGPFNEQFF TGTGCCAGCAGCTCTGTAGCGGGGGGGCCTTTTAATGAGCAGTTCTTC
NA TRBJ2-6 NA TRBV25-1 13 CASGNSGANVLTF TGTGCCAGCGGTAACTCTGGGGCCAACGTCCTGACTTTC
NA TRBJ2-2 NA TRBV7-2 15 CASSSKNRATGELFF TGTGCCAGCAGCTCAAAAAACAGGGCTACCGGGGAGCTGTTTTTT
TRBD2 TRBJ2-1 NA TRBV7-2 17 CASSLGQTSGGAREQFF TGTGCCAGCAGCTTAGGGCAGACTAGCGGGGGGGCCCGTGAGCAGTTCTTC
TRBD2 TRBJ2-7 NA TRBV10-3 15 CAISEKSSGVYEQYF TGTGCCATCAGTGAAAAGTCTAGCGGGGTCTACGAGCAGTACTTC
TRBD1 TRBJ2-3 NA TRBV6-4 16 CASSVDPTGTPDTQYF TGTGCCAGCAGTGTAGACCCGACAGGGACCCCAGATACGCAGTATTTT
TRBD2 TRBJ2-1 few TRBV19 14 CASSPRTSINEQFF TGTGCCAGTAGTCCCCGGACTAGCATCAATGAGCAGTTCTTC
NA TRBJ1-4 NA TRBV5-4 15 CASRAGTSLDEKLFF TGTGCCAGCAGGGCCGGGACTTCCCTGGACGAAAAACTGTTTTTT
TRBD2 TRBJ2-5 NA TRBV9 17 CASSVGALTSGQETQYF TGTGCCAGCAGCGTAGGGGCCCTTACTAGCGGGCAAGAGACCCAGTACTTC
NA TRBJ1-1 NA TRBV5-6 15 CASSSRGSPNTEAFF TGTGCCAGCAGCTCACGGGGCTCCCCGAACACTGAAGCTTTCTTT
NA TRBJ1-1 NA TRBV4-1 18 CASSPVDMGFLSYTKAFF TGCGCCAGCAGCCCAGTAGACATGGGTTTTCTTTCTTACACTAAAGCTTTCTTT
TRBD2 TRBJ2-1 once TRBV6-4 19 CASRGTGTSGLSSYNEQFF TGTGCCAGCAGAGGGACCGGGACTAGCGGGCTAAGCTCCTACAATGAGCAGTTCTTC
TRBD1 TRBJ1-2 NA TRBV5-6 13 CASSYGTEYGYTF TGTGCCAGCAGCTACGGGACAGAGTATGGCTACACCTTC
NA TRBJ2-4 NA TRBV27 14 CASRSVLAKNIQYF TGTGCCAGCAGATCGGTGTTGGCCAAAAACATTCAGTACTTC
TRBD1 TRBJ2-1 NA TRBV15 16 CATSRGQGKGHNEQFF TGTGCCACCAGCAGAGGACAGGGGAAGGGCCACAATGAGCAGTTCTTC
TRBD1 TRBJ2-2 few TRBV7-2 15 CASSFQQGHTGELFF TGTGCCAGCAGCTTTCAACAGGGGCACACCGGGGAGCTGTTTTTT
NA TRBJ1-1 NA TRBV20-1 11 CSARAATEAFF TGCAGTGCTAGAGCTGCGACTGAAGCTTTCTTT
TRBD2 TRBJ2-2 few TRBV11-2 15 CASSLASGGTGELFF TGTGCCAGCAGCTTGGCTAGCGGGGGGACCGGGGAGCTGTTTTTT
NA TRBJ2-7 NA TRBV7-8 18 CASSLGVMGPTTSYEQYF TGTGCCAGCAGCTTAGGGGTTATGGGGCCGACGACCTCCTACGAGCAGTACTTC
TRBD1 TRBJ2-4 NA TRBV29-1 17 CSVEAPDRALAKNIQYF TGCAGCGTTGAAGCCCCGGACAGGGCACTAGCCAAAAACATTCAGTACTTC
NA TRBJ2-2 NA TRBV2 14 CASSEILATGELFF TGTGCCAGCAGTGAAATACTAGCCACCGGGGAGCTGTTTTTT
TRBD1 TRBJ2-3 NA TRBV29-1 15 CSVDKGATSTDTQYF TGCAGCGTTGATAAGGGGGCTACTAGCACAGATACGCAGTATTTT
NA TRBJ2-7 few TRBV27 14 CASSLWAGPYEQYF TGTGCCAGCAGTTTATGGGCGGGGCCCTACGAGCAGTACTTC
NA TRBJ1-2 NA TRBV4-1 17 CASSHPNRDTRLYGYTF TGCGCCAGCAGCCACCCTAACCGGGACACTCGACTCTATGGCTACACCTTC
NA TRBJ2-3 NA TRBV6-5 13 CASSYSNTDTQYF TGTGCCAGCAGTTACTCGAACACAGATACGCAGTATTTT
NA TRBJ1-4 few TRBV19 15 CASSSPKGMNEKLFF TGTGCCAGTAGTAGTCCTAAGGGGATGAATGAAAAACTGTTTTTT
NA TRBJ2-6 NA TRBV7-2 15 CASSLASTGANVLTF TGTGCCAGCAGCTTAGCATCCACTGGGGCCAACGTCCTGACTTTC
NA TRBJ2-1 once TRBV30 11 CAWDLMNEQFF TGTGCCTGGGACCTTATGAATGAGCAGTTCTTC
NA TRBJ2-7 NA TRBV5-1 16 CASSLGISADSYEQYF TGCGCCAGCAGCTTGGGTATTTCCGCAGACTCCTACGAGCAGTACTTC
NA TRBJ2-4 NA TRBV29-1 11 CSGGAKNIQYF TGCAGCGGGGGGGCCAAAAACATTCAGTACTTC
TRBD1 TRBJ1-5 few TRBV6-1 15 CASSGTGTGDQPQHF TGTGCCAGCAGTGGCACGGGGACAGGCGATCAGCCCCAGCATTTT
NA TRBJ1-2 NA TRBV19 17 CASSLTRGAPKVYGYTF TGTGCCAGTAGTCTGACCAGGGGAGCCCCAAAAGTCTATGGCTACACCTTC
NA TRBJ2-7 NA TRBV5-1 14 CASSLGAGDYEQYF TGCGCCAGCAGCTTGGGAGCAGGGGATTACGAGCAGTACTTC
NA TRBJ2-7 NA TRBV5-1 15 CASSPRAGEIYEQYF TGCGCCAGCAGCCCCCGGGCAGGGGAGATCTACGAGCAGTACTTC
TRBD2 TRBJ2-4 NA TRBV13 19 CASSSPDLLAGAPKNIQYF TGTGCCAGCAGCTCCCCCGACTTACTAGCGGGGGCACCCAAAAACATTCAGTACTTC
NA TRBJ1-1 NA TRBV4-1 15 CASSQDWELRLEAFF TGCGCCAGCAGCCAAGATTGGGAACTGAGGCTCGAAGCTTTCTTT
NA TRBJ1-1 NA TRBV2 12 CASTPSGAEAFF TGTGCCAGCACTCCCAGTGGGGCTGAAGCTTTCTTT
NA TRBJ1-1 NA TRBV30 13 CAWSREPGTEAFF TGTGCCTGGAGCCGGGAACCGGGCACTGAAGCTTTCTTT
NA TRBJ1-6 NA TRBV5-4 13 CASAKDSDSPLHF TGTGCCAGCGCTAAAGATTCGGATTCACCCCTCCACTTT
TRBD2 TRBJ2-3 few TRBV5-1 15 CASSLGGLATDTQYF TGCGCCAGCAGCTTGGGAGGACTAGCTACAGATACGCAGTATTTT
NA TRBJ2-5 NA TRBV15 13 CATSRDPGETQYF TGTGCCACCAGCAGAGATCCGGGAGAGACCCAGTACTTC
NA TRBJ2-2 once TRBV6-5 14 CASSYSKGAGELFF TGTGCCAGCAGTTACTCTAAAGGGGCCGGGGAGCTGTTTTTT
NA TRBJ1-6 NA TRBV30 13 CAWRSSGGSPLHF TGTGCCTGGAGATCATCCGGGGGTTCACCCCTCCACTTT